This T cell receptor beta chain was sequenced in a study of blood T cell repertoires in COVID-19. Study-wide context: The samples span acute and convalescent COVID-19 from the United States, Italy and Spain.

Data came from immunoSEQ multiplex PCR; TCRdb stores just in-frame clones and leaves some out. Of approximately 190,000 clones in the sample, around 80% are singletons; the top ten hold 6% to 8%. V lost 0 bases to trimming and J lost 4 bases; unmatched junction nucleotides: 9. Per the germline V gene, CDR1 is SGHRS and CDR2 is YFSETQ. CDR3 size: 18 residues. The source is a human donor with acute or convalescent COVID-19. The donor label of this sample is uncertain. Sequencing used peripheral blood. The chain employs TRBV5-1 and TRBJ2-2; 10 positions agree with TRBD1. The DNA for the CDR3 is TGCGCCAGCAGCTTGGACCCGGTTGGGACAGGGGTCACCGGGGAGCTGTTTTTT. Amino acid sequence: CASSLDPVGTGVTGELFF.